The subject of this entry is one TCR beta chain. The source of the sample is a study of shared clonotypes between healthy human individuals. Overall study context: CD4 naive cells filled three plates per donor, CD4 memory three, CD8 naive two and CD8 memory one.

Profiling relied on immunoSEQ multiplex PCR, and the TCRdb table lists in-frame clones only, not all of them. The profile shows 2 million to 2.5 million clones, over 90% of them singletons. Germline-derived CDR1 and CDR2 are SQVTM and ANQGSEA. Trimming left V 7 bases short and J 12 bases short, with 19 bases between. This CDR3 region has 11 residues. The sequence derives from a man between 18 and 29 years old in good health. Some clones in this sample may be carry-over from other donors' samples. The V call is TRBV29-1, the J call TRBJ2-7; TRBD2 might be the D (6 bases). The specimen was naive CD4+ T cells from PBMCs. The subset was: CD45RA+ positively selected. The CDR3 nucleotides are TGCAGCGCAACTAACCGGGACTGGGTGTACTTC. It translates to CSATNRDWVYF.